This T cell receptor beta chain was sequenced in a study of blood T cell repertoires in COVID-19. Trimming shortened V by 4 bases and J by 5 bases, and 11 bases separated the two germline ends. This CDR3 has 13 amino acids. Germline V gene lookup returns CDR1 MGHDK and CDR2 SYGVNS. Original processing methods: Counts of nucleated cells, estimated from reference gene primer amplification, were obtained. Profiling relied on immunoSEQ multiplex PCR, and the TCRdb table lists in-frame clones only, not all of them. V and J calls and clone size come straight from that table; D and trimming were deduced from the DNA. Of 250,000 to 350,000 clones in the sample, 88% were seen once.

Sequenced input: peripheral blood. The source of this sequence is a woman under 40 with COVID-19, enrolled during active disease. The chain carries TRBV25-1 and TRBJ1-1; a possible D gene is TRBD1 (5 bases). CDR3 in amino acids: CASSAGVGTEAFF. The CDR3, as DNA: TGTGCCAGCAGTGCGGGGGTAGGGACTGAAGCTTTCTTT.